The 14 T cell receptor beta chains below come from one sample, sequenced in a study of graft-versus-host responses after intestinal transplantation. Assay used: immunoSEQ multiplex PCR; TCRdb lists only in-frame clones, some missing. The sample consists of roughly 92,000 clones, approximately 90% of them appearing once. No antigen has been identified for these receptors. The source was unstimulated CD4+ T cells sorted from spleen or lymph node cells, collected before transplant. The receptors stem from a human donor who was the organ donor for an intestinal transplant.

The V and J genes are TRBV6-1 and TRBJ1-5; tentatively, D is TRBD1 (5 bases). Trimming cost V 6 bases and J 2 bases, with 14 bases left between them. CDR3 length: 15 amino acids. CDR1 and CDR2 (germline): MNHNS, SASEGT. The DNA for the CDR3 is TGTGCCAGCAGCCCGTTCGGGGGTCGCAATCAGCCCCAGCATTTT. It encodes CASSPFGGRNQPQHF.

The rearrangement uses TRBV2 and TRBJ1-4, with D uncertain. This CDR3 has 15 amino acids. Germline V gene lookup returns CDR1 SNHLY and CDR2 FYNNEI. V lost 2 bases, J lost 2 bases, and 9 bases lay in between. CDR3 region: CASSELRGTNEKLFF. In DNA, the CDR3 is TGTGCCAGCAGTGAATTACGAGGTACTAATGAAAAACTGTTTTTT. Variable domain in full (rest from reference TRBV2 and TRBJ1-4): EPEVTQTPSHQVTQMGQEVILRCVPISNHLYFYWYRQILGQKVEFLVSFYNNEISEKSEIFDDQFSVERPDGSNFTLKIRSTKLEDSAMYFCASSELRGTNEKLFFGSGTQLSVL.

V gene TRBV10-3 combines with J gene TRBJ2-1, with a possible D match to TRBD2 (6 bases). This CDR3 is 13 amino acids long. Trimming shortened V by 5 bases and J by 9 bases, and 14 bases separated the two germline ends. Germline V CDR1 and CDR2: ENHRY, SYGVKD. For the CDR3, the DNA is TGTGCCATCAGTCCTGGACTGGGGGGTGAGCAGTTCTTC. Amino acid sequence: CAISPGLGGEQFF.

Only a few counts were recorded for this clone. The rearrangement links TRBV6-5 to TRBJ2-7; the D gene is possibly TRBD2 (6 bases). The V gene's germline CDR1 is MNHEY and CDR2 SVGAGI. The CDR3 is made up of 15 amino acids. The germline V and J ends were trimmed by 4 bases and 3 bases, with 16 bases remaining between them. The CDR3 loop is CASSSRGGRNYEQYF. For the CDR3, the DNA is TGTGCCAGCAGTTCCCGGGGAGGCCGAAACTACGAGCAGTACTTC.

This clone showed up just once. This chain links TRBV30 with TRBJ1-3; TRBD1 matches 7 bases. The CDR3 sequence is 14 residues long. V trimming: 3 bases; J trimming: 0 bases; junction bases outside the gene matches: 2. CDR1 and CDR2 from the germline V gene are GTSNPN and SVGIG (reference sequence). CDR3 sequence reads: CAWSSGGSGNTIYF. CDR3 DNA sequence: TGTGCCTGGAGCTCAGGGGGCTCTGGAAACACCATATATTTT.

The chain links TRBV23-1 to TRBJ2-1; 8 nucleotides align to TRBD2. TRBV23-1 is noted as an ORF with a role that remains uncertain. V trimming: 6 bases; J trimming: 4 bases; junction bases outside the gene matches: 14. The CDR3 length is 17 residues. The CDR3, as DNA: TGCGCCAGCAGCCCGGGGGGCGGGAGGACCCTTTACAATGAGCAGTTCTTC. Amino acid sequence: CASSPGGGRTLYNEQFF.

DNA for the CDR3: TGTGCCACCGTTAGAATTACGGGGGGGGCCGGAGAGACCCAGTACTTC. Encoded protein: CATVRITGGAGETQYF. The J gene is TRBJ2-5, the V gene TRBV6-6; 8 bases fit TRBD2. The CDR3 covers 16 residues. V was clipped by 10 bases and J by 4 bases; unmatched bases: 17. Germline V gene lookup returns CDR1 MNHNY and CDR2 SVGAGI (reference sequence).

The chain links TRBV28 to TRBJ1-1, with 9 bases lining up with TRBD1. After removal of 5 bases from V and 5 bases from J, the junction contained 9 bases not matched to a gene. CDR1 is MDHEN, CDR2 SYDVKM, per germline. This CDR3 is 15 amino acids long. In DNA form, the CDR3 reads TGTGCCAGCAGTATTTCCGGGACAGGGAAAACTGAAGCTTTCTTT. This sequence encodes CASSISGTGKTEAFF.

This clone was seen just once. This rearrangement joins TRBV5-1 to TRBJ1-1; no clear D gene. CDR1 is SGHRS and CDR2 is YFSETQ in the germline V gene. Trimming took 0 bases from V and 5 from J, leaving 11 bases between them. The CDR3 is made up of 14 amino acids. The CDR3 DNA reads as TGCGCCAGCAGCTTGGCCCAGGAACTGACTGAAGCTTTCTTT. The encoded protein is CASSLAQELTEAFF.

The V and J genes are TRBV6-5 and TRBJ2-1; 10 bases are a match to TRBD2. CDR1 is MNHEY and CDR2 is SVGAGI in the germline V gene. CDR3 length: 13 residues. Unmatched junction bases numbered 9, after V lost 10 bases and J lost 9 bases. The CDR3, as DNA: TGTGCCACCTTAACAGCGGGAGGGCGTGAGCAGTTCTTC. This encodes CATLTAGGREQFF.

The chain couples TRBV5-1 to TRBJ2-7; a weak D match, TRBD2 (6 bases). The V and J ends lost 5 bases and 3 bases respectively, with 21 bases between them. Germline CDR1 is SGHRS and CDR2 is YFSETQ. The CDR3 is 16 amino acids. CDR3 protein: CASRPRPPTSLYEQYF. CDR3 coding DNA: TGCGCCAGCAGACCCCGACCCCCGACTAGTCTCTACGAGCAGTACTTC.

The CDR3, as DNA: TGTGCCATCAGTGACCTCAGGAGCGGGGGGGACAATGAGCAGTTCTTC. Translated, it gives CAISDLRSGGDNEQFF. The rearrangement links TRBV10-3 to TRBJ2-1, with 10 bases that match TRBD2. This CDR3 has 16 amino acids. J lost 5 bases, V lost 3 bases, and 7 bases had no gene match. Germline-derived CDR1 and CDR2 are ENHRY and SYGVKD.

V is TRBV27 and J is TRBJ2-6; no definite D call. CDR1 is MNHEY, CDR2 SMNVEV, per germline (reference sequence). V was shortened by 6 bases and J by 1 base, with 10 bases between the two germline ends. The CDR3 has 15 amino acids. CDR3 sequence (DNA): TGTGCCAGCAGACTCGTCGAGTCTGGGGCCAACGTCCTGACTTTC. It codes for CASRLVESGANVLTF.

The CDR3 region is CASSLRGGDEQFF. The CDR3 region has the DNA TGTGCCAGCAGCTTACGTGGCGGGGATGAGCAGTTCTTC. The rearrangement joins TRBV7-3 to TRBJ2-1, with D maybe TRBD2 (6 bases). The CDR3 is 13 residues long. V was pared by 2 bases and J by 8 bases, with 10 bases between. Germline values: CDR1 SGHTA, CDR2 FQGTGA.